These 16 T cell receptor beta chains were all obtained from the same sample, sequenced in a study of cytomegalovirus exposure and HLA in healthy donors. The PCR was carried out with 60 Vbeta primers and 13 Jbeta primers. Sequencing used immunoSEQ multiplex PCR; TCRdb keeps in-frame clones, though not all of them. The repertoire holds about 100,000 clones, with approximately 75% as singletons. Sequenced material: PBMCs. The source of these receptors is a woman aged 70 to 79 in good health and CMV-seropositive.

The chain has TRBV9 and TRBJ1-1; 8 bases map to TRBD1. Looked up from germline, CDR1 is SGDLS and CDR2 is YYNGEE. There are 13 residues in the CDR3. Losses at the gene ends were 0 bases for V and 7 bases for J; bases not matched to a gene: 2. The CDR3: CASSVVGTGEAFF. CDR3 nucleotide sequence: TGTGCCAGCAGCGTAGTTGGGACAGGTGAAGCTTTCTTT.

The chain is built from TRBV5-5 and TRBJ1-4; TRBD1 is a possible D gene (6 bases). CDR1 SGHKS and CDR2 YYEKEE come from the germline V gene (reference sequence). V lost 2 bases and J 6 bases, leaving 11 bases between the germline ends. The CDR3 runs to 14 residues. CDR3 DNA: TGTGCCAGCAGCTTTCAGGGGAGAGATGAAAAACTGTTTTTT. It is translated as CASSFQGRDEKLFF.

As for this clone: Because the CDR3's place on the DNA is in doubt, the DNA is left out and the CDR3 is given as listed by TCRdb. The rearrangement joins TRBV21-1 to TRBJ2-7; the table assigns TRBD1, which was not confirmed against the DNA. TRBV21-1 is recorded as a pseudogene. From its first to its last residue, the CDR3 has 15 amino acids. Here the CDR3 reads CASSKVGTGAYEQYF.

In its sample, this clone was seen a few times. The chain joins TRBV9 to TRBJ2-2; 16 bases are shared with TRBD2. Germline V lookup: CDR1 SGDLS, CDR2 YYNGEE. This CDR3 is 20 amino acids long. J was trimmed by 0 bases and V by 4 bases; bases with no gene match: 9. CDR3 loop: CASSHGTSGGANSNTGELFF. The CDR3 DNA is TGTGCCAGCAGCCACGGGACTAGCGGGGGGGCCAACTCGAACACCGGGGAGCTGTTTTTT.

CDR3 in DNA: TGTGCCAGCAGCTTGGCCTCCTCTGGAAACACCATATATTTT. This codes for CASSLASSGNTIYF. The V call is TRBV5-5, the J call TRBJ1-3; no clear D gene. Looked up from germline, CDR1 is SGHKS and CDR2 is YYEKEE (reference sequence). The CDR3 length is 14 residues. Trimming took off 0 bases at V and 0 bases at J, with 4 bases between the two ends.

This chain joins TRBV6-1 and TRBJ1-5; D call uncertain. Trimming took 6 bases from V and 8 from J, leaving 14 bases between them. The CDR3 consists of 13 residues. Looked up from germline, CDR1 is MNHNS and CDR2 is SASEGT. Here the CDR3 reads CASSPGHWEPQHF. Here the CDR3 DNA reads TGTGCCAGCAGCCCGGGTCACTGGGAGCCCCAGCATTTT.

Only a few counts were recorded for this clone. The CDR3 reads CASSVRTSGSNEQFF. As DNA, the CDR3 is TGTGCCAGCAGCGTTCGGACTAGCGGGAGCAATGAGCAGTTCTTC. The chain is built from TRBV9 and TRBJ2-1; 13 nucleotides match TRBD2. CDR3 length: 15 residues. Germline CDR1 reads SGDLS; CDR2 reads YYNGEE. Germline trimming cut 2 bases from V and 6 bases from J; bases unmatched to any gene: 2.

This chain links TRBV28 with TRBJ2-7, with TRBD2 matching over 7 bases. The CDR3 length is 14 residues. Germline CDR1 reads MDHEN; CDR2 reads SYDVKM. The V segment lost 1 base and the J segment 5 bases; nucleotides outside the gene matches: 5. This CDR3 is CASSLLGGWDEQYF. The CDR3, as DNA: TGTGCCAGCAGTTTATTGGGGGGGTGGGACGAGCAGTACTTC.

This chain joins TRBV7-9 and TRBJ2-1; TRBD2 matches 10 bases. J was trimmed by 0 bases and V by 7 bases; bases with no gene match: 3. The CDR3 length is 15 residues. Looked up from germline, CDR1 is SEHNR and CDR2 is FQNEAQ (reference sequence). CDR3 residues: CASKGLAVSYNEQFF. The DNA for the CDR3 is TGTGCCAGCAAAGGACTAGCGGTCTCCTACAATGAGCAGTTCTTC. Using reference TRBV7-9 and TRBJ2-1 for the parts outside the CDR3, the full variable domain is DTGVSQNPRHKITKRGQNVTFRCDPISEHNRLYWYRQTLGQGPEFLTYFQNEAQLEKSRLLSDRFSAERPKGSFSTLEIQRTEQGDSAMYLCASKGLAVSYNEQFFGPGTRLTVL.

V usage is TRBV6-6 and J usage is TRBJ1-1; D is unclear. Trimming took off 5 bases at V and 3 bases at J, with 13 bases between the two ends. In germline, CDR1 is MNHNY, CDR2 SVGAGI (reference sequence). The CDR3 has 14 amino acids. The CDR3 is CASSTPGKDTEAFF. DNA for the CDR3: TGTGCCAGCAGTACCCCGGGAAAGGACACTGAAGCTTTCTTT.

This sequence joins TRBV10-3 and TRBJ2-5; D is unresolved. CDR1 and CDR2 from the germline V gene are ENHRY and SYGVKD. The CDR3 sequence is 12 residues long. Trimming shortened V by 5 bases and J by 5 bases, and 9 bases separated the two germline ends. In nucleotides, the CDR3 is TGTGCCATCAGTCCCGAGGTGGAGACCCAGTACTTC. Protein sequence: CAISPEVETQYF.

The chain has TRBV6-1 and TRBJ1-1, with TRBD1 matching 9 bases. The CDR3 runs to 14 residues. CDR1 is MNHNS, CDR2 SASEGT, per germline. Unmatched junction bases numbered 5, after V lost 3 bases and J lost 6 bases. CDR3 amino acids: CASSDGQGLAEAFF. The CDR3 DNA reads as TGTGCCAGCAGTGACGGACAGGGGCTGGCTGAAGCTTTCTTT.

The chain is built from TRBV29-1 and TRBJ2-5, with 9 positions matching TRBD2. The CDR3 is 12 residues long. Germline CDR1 and CDR2: SQVTM and ANQGSEA. Trimming cost V 3 bases and J 5 bases; bases outside gene matches: 1. For the CDR3, the DNA is TGCAGCGTTGACCTAGCGGGGGAGACCCAGTACTTC. Amino acids: CSVDLAGETQYF. Using reference TRBV29-1 and TRBJ2-5 for the parts outside the CDR3, the full variable domain is SAVISQKPSRDICQRGTSLTIQCQVDSQVTMMFWYRQQPGQSLTLIATANQGSEATYESGFVIDKFPISRPNLTFSTLTVSNMSPEDSSIYLCSVDLAGETQYFGPGTRLLVL.

V gene TRBV2 combines with J gene TRBJ1-2, with D maybe TRBD1 (5 bases). The CDR3 has 13 amino acids. Germline lookup yields CDR1 SNHLY and CDR2 FYNNEI. V lost 1 base, J lost 4 bases, and 7 bases lay in between. The CDR3 region is CASSEDRTYGYTF. The DNA of the CDR3 is TGTGCCAGCAGTGAAGACAGGACCTATGGCTACACCTTC.

As DNA, the CDR3 is TGTGCCAGCACGAAGGGGCAGCATAACTATGGCTACACCTTC. It yields the protein CASTKGQHNYGYTF. The rearrangement links TRBV6-5 to TRBJ1-2, with D tentatively TRBD1 (5 bases). Trimming removed 7 bases from V and 1 base from J, with 13 bases in between. The CDR3 consists of 14 residues. In germline, CDR1 is MNHEY, CDR2 SVGAGI.

This clone was picked up one time. J is TRBJ2-5 and V is TRBV29-1; D unresolved. V dropped 7 bases and J dropped 0 bases, with 9 bases sitting between them. This CDR3 region has 12 residues. Germline loops: CDR1 SQVTM, CDR2 ANQGSEA. CDR3 protein: CSGAHNQETQYF. CDR3 sequence (DNA): TGCAGCGGGGCGCACAACCAAGAGACCCAGTACTTC.